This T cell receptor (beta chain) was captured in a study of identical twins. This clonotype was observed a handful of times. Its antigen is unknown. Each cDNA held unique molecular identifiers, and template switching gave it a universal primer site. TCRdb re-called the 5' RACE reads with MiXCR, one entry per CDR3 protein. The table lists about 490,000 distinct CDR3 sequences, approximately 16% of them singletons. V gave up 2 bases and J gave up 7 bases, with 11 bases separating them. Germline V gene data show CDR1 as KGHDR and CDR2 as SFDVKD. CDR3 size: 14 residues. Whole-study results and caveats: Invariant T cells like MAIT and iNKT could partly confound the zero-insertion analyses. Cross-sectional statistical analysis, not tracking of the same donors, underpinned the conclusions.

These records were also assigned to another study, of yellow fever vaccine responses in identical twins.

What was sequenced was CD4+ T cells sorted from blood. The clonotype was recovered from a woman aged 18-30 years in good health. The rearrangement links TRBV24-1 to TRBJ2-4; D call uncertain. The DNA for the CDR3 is TGTGCCACCAGTGATTCTGGGATTGGGAACATTCAGTACTTC. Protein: CATSDSGIGNIQYF.